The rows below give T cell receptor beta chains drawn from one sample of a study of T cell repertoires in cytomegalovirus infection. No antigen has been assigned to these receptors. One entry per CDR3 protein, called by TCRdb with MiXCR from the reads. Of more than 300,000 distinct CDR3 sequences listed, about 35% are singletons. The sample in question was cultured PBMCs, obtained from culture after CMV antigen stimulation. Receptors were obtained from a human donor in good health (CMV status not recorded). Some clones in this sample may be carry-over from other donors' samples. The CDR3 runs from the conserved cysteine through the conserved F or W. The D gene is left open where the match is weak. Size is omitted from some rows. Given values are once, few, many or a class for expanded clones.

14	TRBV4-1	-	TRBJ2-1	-	CASSKLRAYNEQFF	TGCGCCAGCAGCAAACTCCGTGCCTACAATGAGCAGTTCTTC
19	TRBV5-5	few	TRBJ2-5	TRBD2	CASSLFPQGLAGGGETQYF	TGTGCCAGCAGCTTGTTCCCTCAAGGACTAGCGGGAGGTGGGGAGACCCAGTACTTC
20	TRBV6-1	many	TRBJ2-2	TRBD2	CASKWGLAGVSGLNTGELFF	TGTGCCAGCAAGTGGGGGCTAGCGGGAGTCTCGGGGCTGAACACCGGGGAGCTGTTTTTT
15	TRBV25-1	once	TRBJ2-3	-	CASSDSGGHTDTQYF	TGTGCCAGCAGTGATTCAGGAGGACACACAGATACGCAGTATTTT
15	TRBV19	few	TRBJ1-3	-	CASSKGRYSGNTIYF	TGTGCCAGTAGTAAGGGGAGGTATTCTGGAAACACCATATATTTT
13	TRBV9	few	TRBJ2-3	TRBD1	CASSETGPDTQYF	TGTGCCAGCAGCGAGACAGGGCCGGATACGCAGTATTTT
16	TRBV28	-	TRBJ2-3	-	CASFPPAGSRADTQYF	TGTGCCAGCTTTCCTCCGGCGGGATCCCGGGCGGATACGCAGTATTTT
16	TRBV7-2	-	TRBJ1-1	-	CASSYGTIAWNTEAFF	TGTGCCAGCAGCTATGGTACGATAGCCTGGAACACTGAAGCTTTCTTT
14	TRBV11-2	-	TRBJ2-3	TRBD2	CASRNLAGAVTQYF	TGTGCCAGCAGAAACCTAGCGGGGGCAGTTACGCAGTATTTT
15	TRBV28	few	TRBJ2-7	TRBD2	CASSLTTSGGNEQYF	TGTGCCAGCAGTTTAACGACTAGCGGAGGGAACGAGCAGTACTTC
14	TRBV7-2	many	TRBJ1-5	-	CASSLAGVDQPQHF	TGTGCCAGCAGCTTAGCGGGGGTGGATCAGCCCCAGCATTTT
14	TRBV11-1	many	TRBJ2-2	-	CASSLVLGTGELFF	TGTGCCAGCAGCTTAGTGTTGGGCACCGGGGAGCTGTTTTTT
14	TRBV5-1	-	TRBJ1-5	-	CASAPGQINQPQHF	TGCGCCAGCGCCCCTGGACAGATAAATCAGCCCCAGCATTTT
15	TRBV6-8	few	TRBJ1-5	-	CASSTGAPSNQPQHF	TGTGCCAGCAGTACCGGGGCCCCAAGCAATCAGCCCCAGCATTTT
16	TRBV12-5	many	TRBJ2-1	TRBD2	CASGLGLAGPYNEQFF	TGTGCTAGTGGTTTGGGACTAGCGGGACCCTACAATGAGCAGTTCTTC
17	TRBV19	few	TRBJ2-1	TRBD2	CASSSGRRTSSYNEQFF	TGTGCCAGTAGTAGCGGGAGGCGTACAAGCTCCTACAATGAGCAGTTCTTC
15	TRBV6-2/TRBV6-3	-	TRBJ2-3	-	CASTRVGVIGDTQYF	TGTGCCAGCACCCGCGTTGGAGTTATCGGGGATACGCAGTATTTT
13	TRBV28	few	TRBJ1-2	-	CASSFRQAGGYTF	TGTGCCAGCAGTTTTCGACAGGCGGGGGGCTACACCTTC
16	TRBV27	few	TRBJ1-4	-	CASSLSGPTRGEKLFF	TGTGCCAGCAGTTTATCAGGACCTACCAGGGGCGAAAAACTGTTTTTT
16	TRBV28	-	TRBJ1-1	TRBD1	CASSLRETQRQGGAFF	TGTGCCAGCAGTTTAAGGGAAACCCAGAGACAGGGAGGAGCTTTCTTT
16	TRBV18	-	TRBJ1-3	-	CASSPEKVTTGNTIYF	TGTGCCAGCTCACCAGAGAAGGTGACTACTGGAAACACCATATATTTT
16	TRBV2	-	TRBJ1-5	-	CASSEEKAVSNQPQHF	TGTGCCAGCAGTGAAGAGAAAGCAGTTAGCAATCAGCCCCAGCATTTT
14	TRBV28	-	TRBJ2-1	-	CASSSSHPHNEQFF	TGTGCCAGCAGTTCATCCCACCCCCACAATGAGCAGTTCTTC
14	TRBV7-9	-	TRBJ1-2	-	CASSSQAFNYGYTF	TGTGCCAGCAGCTCGCAAGCTTTTAACTATGGCTACACCTTC